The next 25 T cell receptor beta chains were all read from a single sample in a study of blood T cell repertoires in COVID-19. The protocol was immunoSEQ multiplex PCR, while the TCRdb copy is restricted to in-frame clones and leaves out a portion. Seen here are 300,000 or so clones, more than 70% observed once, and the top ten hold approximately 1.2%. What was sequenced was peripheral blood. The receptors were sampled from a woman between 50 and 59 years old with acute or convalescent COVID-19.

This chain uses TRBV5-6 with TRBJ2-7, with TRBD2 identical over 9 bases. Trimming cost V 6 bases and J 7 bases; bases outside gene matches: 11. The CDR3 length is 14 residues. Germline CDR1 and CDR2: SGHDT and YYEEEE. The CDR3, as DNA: TGTGCCAGCACCTCAGCGGGAGGCCTTTGGGAGCAGTACTTC. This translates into CASTSAGGLWEQYF.

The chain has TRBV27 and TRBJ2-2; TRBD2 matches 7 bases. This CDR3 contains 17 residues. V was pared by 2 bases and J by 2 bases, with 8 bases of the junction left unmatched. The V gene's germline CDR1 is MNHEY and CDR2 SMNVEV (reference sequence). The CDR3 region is CASSLNLGGRNTGELFF. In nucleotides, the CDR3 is TGTGCCAGCAGTTTAAACCTGGGAGGGAGAAACACCGGGGAGCTGTTTTTT.

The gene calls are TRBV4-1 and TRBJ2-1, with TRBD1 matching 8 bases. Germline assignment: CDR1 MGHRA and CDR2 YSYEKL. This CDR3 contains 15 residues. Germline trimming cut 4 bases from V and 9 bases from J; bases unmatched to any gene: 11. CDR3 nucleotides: TGCGCCAGCAGCCCTCGACAGGGGCCCCTCGTTGAGCAGTTCTTC. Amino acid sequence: CASSPRQGPLVEQFF.

Here the CDR3 reads CASSLPRGTSEVGEQFF. As DNA, the CDR3 is TGTGCCAGCAGCTTACCTCGGGGGACTAGCGAGGTGGGGGAGCAGTTCTTC. The chain employs TRBV7-9 and TRBJ2-1; 10 bases agree with TRBD2. CDR1 and CDR2 from the germline V gene are SEHNR and FQNEAQ (reference sequence). The CDR3 covers 17 residues. Trimming cost V 2 bases and J 10 bases; bases outside gene matches: 14.

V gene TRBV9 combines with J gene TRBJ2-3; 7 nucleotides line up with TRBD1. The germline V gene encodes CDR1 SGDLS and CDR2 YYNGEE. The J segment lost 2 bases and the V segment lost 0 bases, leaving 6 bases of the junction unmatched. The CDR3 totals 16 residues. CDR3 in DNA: TGTGCCAGCAGCGTAGACTCCGGGACAGACACAGATACGCAGTATTTT. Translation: CASSVDSGTDTDTQYF.

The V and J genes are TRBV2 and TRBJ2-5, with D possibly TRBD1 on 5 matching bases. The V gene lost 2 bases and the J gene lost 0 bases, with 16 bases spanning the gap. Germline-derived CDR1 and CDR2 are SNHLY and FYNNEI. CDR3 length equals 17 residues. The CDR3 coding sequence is TGTGCCAGCAGTGAAAGGGGCCAGGTCGGGTACCAAGAGACCCAGTACTTC. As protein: CASSERGQVGYQETQYF. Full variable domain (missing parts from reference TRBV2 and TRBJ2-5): EPEVTQTPSHQVTQMGQEVILRCVPISNHLYFYWYRQILGQKVEFLVSFYNNEISEKSEIFDDQFSVERPDGSNFTLKIRSTKLEDSAMYFCASSERGQVGYQETQYFGPGTRLLVL.

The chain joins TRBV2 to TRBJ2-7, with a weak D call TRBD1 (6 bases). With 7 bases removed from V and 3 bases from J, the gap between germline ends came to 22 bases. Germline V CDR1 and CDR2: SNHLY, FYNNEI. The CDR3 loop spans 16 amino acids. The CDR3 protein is CASIPRGAGAYYEQYF. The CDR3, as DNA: TGTGCCAGCATTCCCCGAGGAGCAGGGGCCTACTACGAGCAGTACTTC.

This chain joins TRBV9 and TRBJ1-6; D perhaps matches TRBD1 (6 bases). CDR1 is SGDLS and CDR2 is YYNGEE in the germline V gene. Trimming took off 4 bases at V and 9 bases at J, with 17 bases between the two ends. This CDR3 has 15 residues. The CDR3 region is CASSSGVLPLSPLHF. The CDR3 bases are TGTGCCAGCAGCTCAGGGGTACTGCCTCTTTCACCCCTCCACTTT.

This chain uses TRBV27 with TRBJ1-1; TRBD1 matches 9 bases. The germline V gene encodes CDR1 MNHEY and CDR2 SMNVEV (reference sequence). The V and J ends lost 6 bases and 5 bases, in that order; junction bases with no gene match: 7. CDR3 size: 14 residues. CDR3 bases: TGTGCCAGCAGCGGAGACAGGGGGAGGACTGAAGCTTTCTTT. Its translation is CASSGDRGRTEAFF.

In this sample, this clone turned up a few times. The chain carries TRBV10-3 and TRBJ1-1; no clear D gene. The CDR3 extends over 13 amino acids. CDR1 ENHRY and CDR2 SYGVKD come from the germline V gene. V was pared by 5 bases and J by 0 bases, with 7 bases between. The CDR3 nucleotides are TGTGCCATCAGTCAGATCATGAACACTGAAGCTTTCTTT. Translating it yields CAISQIMNTEAFF.

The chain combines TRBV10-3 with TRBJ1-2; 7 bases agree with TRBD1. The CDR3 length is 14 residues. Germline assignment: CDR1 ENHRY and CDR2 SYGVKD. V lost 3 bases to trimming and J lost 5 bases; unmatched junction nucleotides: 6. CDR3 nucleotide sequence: TGTGCCATCAGTGAAGACAGGGCTCAGTATGGCTACACCTTC. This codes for CAISEDRAQYGYTF.

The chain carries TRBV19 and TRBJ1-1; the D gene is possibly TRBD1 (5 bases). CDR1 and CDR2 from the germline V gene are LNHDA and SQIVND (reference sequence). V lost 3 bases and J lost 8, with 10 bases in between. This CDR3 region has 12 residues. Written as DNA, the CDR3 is TGTGCCAGTAGTATCCTGGCAGGGGAAGCTTTCTTT. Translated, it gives CASSILAGEAFF.

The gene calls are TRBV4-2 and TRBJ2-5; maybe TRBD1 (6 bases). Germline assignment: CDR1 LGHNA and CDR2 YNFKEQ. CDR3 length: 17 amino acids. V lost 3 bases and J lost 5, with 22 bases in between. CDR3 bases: TGTGCCAGCAGCCAGGGGGCTTGGGGCCCCCAGCCGGAGACCCAGTACTTC. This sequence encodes CASSQGAWGPQPETQYF.

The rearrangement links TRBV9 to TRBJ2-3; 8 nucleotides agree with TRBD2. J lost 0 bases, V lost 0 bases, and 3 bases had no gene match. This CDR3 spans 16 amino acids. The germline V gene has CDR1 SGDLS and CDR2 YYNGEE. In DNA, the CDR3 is TGTGCCAGCAGCGTAGCCGGACTAGCAAGCACAGATACGCAGTATTTT. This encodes CASSVAGLASTDTQYF. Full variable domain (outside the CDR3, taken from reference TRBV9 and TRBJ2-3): DSGVTQTPKHLITATGQRVTLRCSPRSGDLSVYWYQQSLDQGLQFLIQYYNGEERAKGNILERFSAQQFPDLHSELNLSSLELGDSALYFCASSVAGLASTDTQYFGPGTRLTVL.

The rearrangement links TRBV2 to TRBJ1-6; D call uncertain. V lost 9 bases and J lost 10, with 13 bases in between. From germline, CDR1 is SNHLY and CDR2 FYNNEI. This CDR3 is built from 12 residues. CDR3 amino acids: CASTQTQSPLHF. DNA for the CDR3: TGTGCCAGTACTCAAACACAGTCACCCCTCCACTTT.

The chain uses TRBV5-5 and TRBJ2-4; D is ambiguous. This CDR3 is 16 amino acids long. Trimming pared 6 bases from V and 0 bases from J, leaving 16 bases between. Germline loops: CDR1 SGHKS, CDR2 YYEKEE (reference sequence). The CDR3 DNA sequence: TGTGCCAGCACCACATCCCTAGAGCTAGCCAAAAACATTCAGTACTTC. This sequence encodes CASTTSLELAKNIQYF.

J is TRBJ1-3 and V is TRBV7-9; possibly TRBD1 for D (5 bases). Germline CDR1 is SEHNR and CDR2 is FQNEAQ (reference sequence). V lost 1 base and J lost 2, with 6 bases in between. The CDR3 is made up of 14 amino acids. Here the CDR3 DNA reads TGTGCCAGCAGCTTAGGGGGCACTGGAAACACCATATATTTT. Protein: CASSLGGTGNTIYF.

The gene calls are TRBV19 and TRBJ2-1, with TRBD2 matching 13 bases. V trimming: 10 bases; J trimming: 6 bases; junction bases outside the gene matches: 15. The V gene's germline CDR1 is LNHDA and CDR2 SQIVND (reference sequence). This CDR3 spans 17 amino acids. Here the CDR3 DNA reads TGTGCCACCGATGCCCGTCGGACTAGCGGGAGTAGCAATGAGCAGTTCTTC. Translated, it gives CATDARRTSGSSNEQFF.

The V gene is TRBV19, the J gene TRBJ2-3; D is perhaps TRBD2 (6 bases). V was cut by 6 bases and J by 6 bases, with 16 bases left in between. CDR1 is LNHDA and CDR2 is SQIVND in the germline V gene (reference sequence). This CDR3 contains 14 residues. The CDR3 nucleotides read TGTGCCAGTAGACGCGGCGGGACCACGGATACGCAGTATTTT. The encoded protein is CASRRGGTTDTQYF.

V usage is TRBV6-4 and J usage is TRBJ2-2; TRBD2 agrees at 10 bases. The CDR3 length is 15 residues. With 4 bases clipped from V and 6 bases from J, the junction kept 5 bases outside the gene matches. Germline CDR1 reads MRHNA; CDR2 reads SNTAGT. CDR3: CASSALAGAAGELFF. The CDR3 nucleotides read TGTGCCAGCAGTGCGCTAGCGGGAGCAGCCGGGGAGCTGTTTTTT.

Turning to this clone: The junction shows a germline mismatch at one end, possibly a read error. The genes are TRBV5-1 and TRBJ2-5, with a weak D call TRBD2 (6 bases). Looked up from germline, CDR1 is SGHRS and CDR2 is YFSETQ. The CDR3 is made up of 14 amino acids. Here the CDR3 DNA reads TGCGCCAGCAGCTTGCCGGACTACCAAGGGACCCAGTACTTC. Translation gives CASSLPDYQGTQYF.

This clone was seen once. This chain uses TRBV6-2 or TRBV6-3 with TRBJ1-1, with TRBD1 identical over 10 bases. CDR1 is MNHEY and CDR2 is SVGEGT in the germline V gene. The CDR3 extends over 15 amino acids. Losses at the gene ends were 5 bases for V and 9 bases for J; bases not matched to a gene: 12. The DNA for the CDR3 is TGTGCCAGCAGTCCGACAAACCTGGGACAGGGGAAAGCTTTCTTT. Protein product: CASSPTNLGQGKAFF.

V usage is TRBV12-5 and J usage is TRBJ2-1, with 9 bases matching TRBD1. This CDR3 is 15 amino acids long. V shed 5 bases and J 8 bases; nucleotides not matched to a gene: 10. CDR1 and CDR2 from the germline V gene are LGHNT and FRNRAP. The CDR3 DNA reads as TGTGCTAGTGGTCTCGGGACAGGGTTAGGCGATGAGCAGTTCTTC. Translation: CASGLGTGLGDEQFF.

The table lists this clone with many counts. In DNA, the CDR3 is TGTGCCAGCAGCCAAGATGCCCTAGCGGGAGAGATCGGGGAGCTGTTTTTT. It specifies CASSQDALAGEIGELFF. The V gene is TRBV4-2, the J gene TRBJ2-2; TRBD2 aligns across 10 bases. The length of the CDR3 is 17 residues. The germline V gene encodes CDR1 LGHNA and CDR2 YNFKEQ. The ends lost 0 bases at V and 7 bases at J; junction bases unmatched: 8.

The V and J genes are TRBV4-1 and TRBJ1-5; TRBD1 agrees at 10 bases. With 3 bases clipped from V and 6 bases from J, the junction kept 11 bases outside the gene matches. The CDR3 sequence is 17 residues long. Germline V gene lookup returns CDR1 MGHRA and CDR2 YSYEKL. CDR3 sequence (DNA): TGCGCCAGCAGCCACGACCTGGGACAGGGGCTCAGTCAGCCCCAGCATTTT. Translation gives CASSHDLGQGLSQPQHF.